This paragraph covers one T cell receptor beta chain sequence. It lacks a known antigen. The sample holds no much larger clone one base away, and base qualities are not on file. The data derive from a study of human T cells and chemical hapten exposure (dated by TCRdb to the early 2020s). Looking at the study overall: For sensitization, 2% DPC in acetone was applied to a roughly 2 cm by roughly 2 cm area of upper inner arm skin. Weekly therapeutic DPC doses were additionally applied to the scalp of patients throughout the approximately 25-week study period. Patch tests used Finn chambers with 0.01% DPC on the upper back, scored after 6 days by International Contact Dermatitis Research Group standards. The patient cohort, mostly female, included alopecia areata with under or over 50% scalp involvement, alopecia totalis and alopecia universalis. The libraries were sequenced as a pool, and the TCR yield per sample differed mostly because of small variations in library volumes within the pool. The study tracked peripheral blood TCR repertoire changes in vivo during primary and secondary sensitization to the hapten diphenylcyclopropenone (DPC) in alopecia patients. Blood samples were taken from patients before sensitization (week 0) and then at 2, 6 and about 24 weeks after DPC sensitization. Blood for TCR sequencing was provided by twenty-nine alopecia patients at one to four time points (pre-sensitization, 2, 6 and 24 weeks). What the study reported, not specific to this receptor: Compared with pre-sensitization or healthy control sets, expanded TCRs formed significantly more large CDR3 similarity clusters, which is consistent with antigen-driven responses. All patients had alopecia, a presumed autoimmune disease, so their immune response might differ from that of healthy individuals. The number of TCRs above 1 in 1000 frequency did not change with DPC sensitization; there was no evidence of global repertoire structure alterations. Patch test score was positively correlated with the number of PT1 expanded TCRs, with significance at thresholds 8, 16 and 32 but not at 4. After repeated subsampling, changes were observed in the strength of the expansion versus patch-test correlation and in the threshold at which the correlation became significant.

Including cysteine and phenylalanine, the CDR3 has 16 amino acids. This entry keeps only the CDR3 DNA: 48 bases, framed from base 1. The germline V gene specifies SNHLY as CDR1 and FYNNEI as CDR2. The junction shows trimming of 4 bases on V and 5 bases on J, and the gene matches do not reach 8 bases of it. The library was made by RACE. Sequencer: NextSeq 500. Library preparation attached unique molecular identifiers to individual cDNA molecules for quantitative, reproducible TCR counting. For every blood RNA sample, sequencing covered both the TCR alpha and TCR beta chains. The original pipeline was this. A median of around 96,000 TCRs per sample was observed, with a range of roughly 23,224 to 700,000. V, J and CDR3 annotation of the TCR reads was carried out using the Decombinator software suite. To make PS versus PT1 abundance plots, every sample was subsampled to the same number of TCRs (28,000). TCRs were defined as expanded if absent before sensitization and observed at least eight times at the 2-week time point. TCRdb reanalyzed the raw reads on its own, using fastp at Q25 for trimming and MiXCR for clone calling, and kept in-frame beta chains. Merged by CDR3 protein, the rows form single entries marked with the most common genes and DNA. TCRdb's processing, not the study's, gives the V and J calls here. Counted in this sample were fewer than 150,000 distinct CDR3 sequences; 10% to 15% of them appeared once. Under 1.5% of the sample comes from the top ten.

The sample's time point label, in plain terms: patch test 2, 6 weeks after DPC sensitization. The sample's treatment or condition label is to be understood as: therapeutic diphenylcyclopropenone sensitization with weekly scalp DPC. At every patch-test visit, the blood draw took place before the patch test was put on. Patients were eligible if aged 18 to 70, diagnosed with alopecia and judged suitable for DPC therapy, and pregnant patients were excluded. Total RNA was isolated from unfractionated whole blood collected in Tempus Blood RNA tubes. This TCR came from a woman between 45 and 60 years old with alopecia areata. Some clones in this sample may be carry-over from other donors' samples. Sample: whole blood, taken in connection with sensitization to the hapten diphenylcyclopropenone (DPC). The V and J segments used are TRBV2 and TRBJ2-5, with TRBD2 identical over 12 junction bases. This receptor has the CDR3 CASSGRGLAGLETQYF. The DNA reads TGTGCCAGCAGTGGTCGCGGACTAGCGGGACTTGAGACCCAGTACTTC. The reference TRBV2 and TRBJ2-5 proteins fill in what lies around the CDR3, so the full variable domain reads EPEVTQTPSHQVTQMGQEVILRCVPISNHLYFYWYRQILGQKVEFLVSFYNNEISEKSEIFDDQFSVERPDGSNFTLKIRSTKLEDSAMYFCASSGRGLAGLETQYFGPGTRLLVL.